One sample yielded the 3 T cell receptor beta chains listed below, sequenced in a study of shared clonotypes between healthy human individuals. TCRdb keeps only in-frame clones here, not all; method: immunoSEQ multiplex PCR. The table records more than 2,000,000 clones, 85% to 95% of them present only once. Sequencing was performed on naive CD4+ T cells from PBMCs. Noted subset: CD45RA+ positively selected. These receptors were obtained from a man aged 18 to 30 in good health. Some clones in this sample may be carry-over from other donors' samples.

The chain is built from TRBV4-1 and TRBJ2-7; 7 bases agree with TRBD1. This CDR3 is 16 amino acids long. The V and J ends lost 1 base and 3 bases, in that order; junction bases with no gene match: 9. Germline loops: CDR1 MGHRA, CDR2 YSYEKL. The chain's CDR3 is CASSQGPRGMLYEQYF. The DNA for the CDR3 is TGCGCCAGCAGCCAAGGCCCCAGGGGGATGCTCTACGAGCAGTACTTC.

Concerning this clone: Other DNA sequences of this sample code for an identical CDR3. V usage is TRBV7-2 and J usage is TRBJ1-5, with 7 bases aligning to TRBD1. V lost 4 bases to trimming and J lost 7 bases; unmatched junction nucleotides: 7. CDR1 is SGHTA, CDR2 FQGNSA, per germline. This CDR3 has 14 amino acids. The CDR3 region has the DNA TGTGCCAGCAGCTCGAGACAGGGTCGCCAGCCCCAGCATTTT. Protein sequence: CASSSRQGRQPQHF.

V gene TRBV28 combines with J gene TRBJ1-2, with 8 bases lining up with TRBD1. This CDR3 region has 15 residues. With 8 bases clipped from V and 4 bases from J, the junction kept 12 bases outside the gene matches. The germline V gene has CDR1 MDHEN and CDR2 SYDVKM. The CDR3 spells CASSGAAGGAYGYTF. In DNA form, the CDR3 reads TGTGCCAGCTCCGGAGCCGCAGGGGGCGCCTATGGCTACACCTTC.